The 29 T cell receptor beta chains below come from one sample, sequenced in a study of OX40 agonist ivuxolimab in advanced cancers. The method was the immunoSEQ multiplex PCR assay. TCRdb took this table from immuneACCESS and kept in-frame rearrangements with V and J called. Such tables lack part of the clones; where checked against another copy, unresolved V genes explain under half of the gap, and the rest is unexplained. Recorded for this sample are tens of thousands of clones; 75% to 95% of them occurred a single time. The ten most abundant clones make up approximately 4.3% of the sample. The specimen was CD4+ or CD8+ T cells sorted from blood, collected in a trial of the OX40 agonist ivuxolimab. The receptors here all came from an adult with an advanced solid tumor such as melanoma, head and neck, liver or kidney cancer.

This rearrangement joins TRBV11-2 to TRBJ1-1, with 8 bases identical to TRBD1. CDR1 is SGHAT, CDR2 FQNNGV, per germline. V dropped 1 base and J dropped 0; count of bases not matched to a gene: 1. CDR3 length: 15 amino acids. CDR3 nucleotides: TGTGCCAGCAGCTTAGGACAGGGGATGAACACTGAAGCTTTCTTT. This gives the protein CASSLGQGMNTEAFF.

CDR3 amino acids: CASSSTGHSYEQYF. The CDR3 bases are TGTGCCAGCAGTTCCACGGGACACTCCTACGAGCAGTACTTC. The chain employs TRBV28 and TRBJ2-7; TRBD1 is a possible D gene (6 bases). The CDR3 has 14 residues. Germline lookup yields CDR1 MDHEN and CDR2 SYDVKM. The ends were cut back, 4 bases at V and 0 bases at J, with 10 bases in the middle.

The rearrangement links TRBV10-3 to TRBJ1-1; tentative D call: TRBD1 (5 bases). This CDR3 contains 12 residues. Germline loops: CDR1 ENHRY, CDR2 SYGVKD. The V end lost 7 bases, the J end lost 2 bases, and 8 bases lay between the germline ends. The CDR3 DNA reads as TGTGCCATCAAGCAGGGAAACACTGAAGCTTTCTTT. This encodes CAIKQGNTEAFF.

As concerns this clone: At one end the junction does not follow the germline gene, possibly because of a read error. Other nucleotide sequences in the sample specify the same CDR3. The V call is TRBV27, the J call TRBJ2-1; TRBD2 aligns across 11 bases. Per the germline V gene, CDR1 is MNHEY and CDR2 is SMNVEV (reference sequence). This CDR3 is 16 amino acids long. The CDR3 nucleotides read TGTGCCAGCAGTTTGACGGGACTAGCGGTTTACAATGAACAGTTCTTC. Protein sequence: CASSLTGLAVYNEQFF.

V gene TRBV4-2 combines with J gene TRBJ1-1; D call uncertain. Germline values: CDR1 LGHNA, CDR2 YNFKEQ. Between the trimmed V and J ends, which lost 0 bases and 1 base, there was a span of 6 bases. The CDR3 contains 14 residues. This chain's CDR3 is CASSQDLANTEAFF. The CDR3 DNA reads as TGTGCCAGCAGCCAAGATTTAGCGAACACTGAAGCTTTCTTT.

V usage is TRBV18 and J usage is TRBJ1-5; D possibly corresponds to TRBD1 (6 bases). CDR1 is KGHSH and CDR2 is LQKENI in the germline V gene. This CDR3 comprises 14 residues. The V gene lost 6 bases and the J gene lost 11 bases, with 20 bases spanning the gap. CDR3 region: CASSPDSRGLAQHF. Here the CDR3 DNA reads TGTGCCAGCTCGCCGGACAGTCGGGGGCTGGCCCAGCATTTT.

The chain carries TRBV5-4 and TRBJ2-1, with a tentative D call TRBD2 (5 bases). The CDR3 totals 15 residues. Trimming stripped 2 bases from V and 4 bases from J, with 13 bases between. Germline V gene lookup returns CDR1 SGHNT and CDR2 YYREEE (reference sequence). The CDR3 coding sequence is TGTGCCAGCAGCTTTCCCGGGATGGAGTACAATGAGCAGTTCTTC. The encoded protein is CASSFPGMEYNEQFF.

V and J are TRBV10-3 and TRBJ2-5, with TRBD2 matching 12 bases. Germline CDR1 ENHRY, CDR2 SYGVKD. V lost 10 bases to trimming and J lost 2 bases; unmatched junction nucleotides: 11. CDR3 size: 16 residues. The CDR3 sequence: CATAQTSGGQQETQYF. The CDR3 DNA reads TGTGCCACCGCACAGACTAGCGGGGGCCAACAAGAGACCCAGTACTTC.

CDR3 loop: CASSYTGTSIGEQYF. The CDR3 DNA reads as TGTGCCAGCAGCTATACCGGGACTAGTATCGGCGAGCAGTACTTC. V is TRBV9 and J is TRBJ2-7; TRBD2 matches at 8 bases. CDR3 length: 15 amino acids. Unmatched junction bases numbered 12, after V lost 4 bases and J lost 6 bases. Looked up from germline, CDR1 is SGDLS and CDR2 is YYNGEE.

V is TRBV19 and J is TRBJ1-2; D is possibly TRBD1 (6 bases). Germline assignment: CDR1 LNHDA and CDR2 SQIVND (reference sequence). The CDR3 covers 12 residues. V shed 5 bases and J shed 6 bases, with 10 bases lying between them. Here the CDR3 reads CASSGQGNGYTF. In DNA form, the CDR3 reads TGTGCCAGTAGTGGGCAGGGGAATGGCTACACCTTC. Full variable domain (remainder filled in from reference TRBV19 and TRBJ1-2): DGGITQSPKYLFRKEGQNVTLSCEQNLNHDAMYWYRQDPGQGLRLIYYSQIVNDFQKGDIAEGYSVSREKKESFPLTVTSAQKNPTAFYLCASSGQGNGYTFGSGTRLTVV.

The J gene is TRBJ2-1, the V gene TRBV11-3; D unclear. The CDR3 consists of 9 residues. Germline CDR1 SGHNT, CDR2 YENEEA. Trimming left V 5 bases short and J 13 bases short, with 6 bases between. In DNA, the CDR3 is TGTGCCAGCAGCGGGTCACAGTTCTTC. Protein: CASSGSQFF.

This clone showed up just once. The chain recombines TRBV19 with TRBJ2-2; 11 bases fit TRBD2. The germline CDR1 and CDR2 sequences are LNHDA and SQIVND (reference sequence). This CDR3 contains 15 residues. V lost 2 bases to trimming and J lost 7 bases; unmatched junction nucleotides: 3. The CDR3 region is CASSILAGGNGELFF. The DNA for the CDR3 is TGTGCCAGTAGTATACTAGCGGGAGGCAACGGGGAGCTGTTTTTT. Full variable domain (outside the CDR3, taken from reference TRBV19 and TRBJ2-2): DGGITQSPKYLFRKEGQNVTLSCEQNLNHDAMYWYRQDPGQGLRLIYYSQIVNDFQKGDIAEGYSVSREKKESFPLTVTSAQKNPTAFYLCASSILAGGNGELFFGEGSRLTVL.

This sequence joins TRBV5-6 and TRBJ2-1, with D uncertain. Trimming left V 1 base short and J 4 bases short, with 12 bases between. The CDR3 length is 15 residues. Per germline, CDR1 SGHDT and CDR2 YYEEEE. The CDR3 DNA reads TGTGCCAGCAGCTTGTATCCTATCGGGTACAATGAGCAGTTCTTC. Amino acid sequence: CASSLYPIGYNEQFF.

V is TRBV2 and J is TRBJ2-1, with a possible D match to TRBD2 (5 bases). V was clipped by 2 bases and J by 7 bases, with 9 bases between them. CDR1 and CDR2 from the germline V gene are SNHLY and FYNNEI. The CDR3 sequence is 13 residues long. CDR3 region: CASSETLENEQFF. DNA for the CDR3: TGTGCCAGCAGTGAAACACTAGAAAATGAGCAGTTCTTC.

The J gene is TRBJ1-1, the V gene TRBV7-9; 7 bases agree with TRBD1. Per germline, CDR1 SEHNR and CDR2 FQNEAQ (reference sequence). CDR3 length: 12 amino acids. V shed 2 bases and J 8 bases; nucleotides not matched to a gene: 2. Written as DNA, the CDR3 is TGTGCCAGCAGCTTACAGACAGGGGAAGCTTTCTTT. This sequence encodes CASSLQTGEAFF.

The DNA for the CDR3 is TGTGCCAGCAGTTCGATCAACAGGGGCTCCCATATTCCCGGTCAAGAGACCCAGTACTTC. Translated, it gives CASSSINRGSHIPGQETQYF. V usage is TRBV28 and J usage is TRBJ2-5, with TRBD1 matching 7 bases. The CDR3 consists of 20 residues. V lost 4 bases to trimming and J lost 2 bases; unmatched junction nucleotides: 22. Germline CDR1 reads MDHEN; CDR2 reads SYDVKM.

The chain carries TRBV6-6 and TRBJ2-3, with no clear D. Trimming cost V 2 bases and J 5 bases, with 5 bases left between them. Germline values: CDR1 MNHNY, CDR2 SVGAGI (reference sequence). The CDR3 contains 12 residues. The CDR3 coding sequence is TGTGCCAGCAGTTACGTCTTAGATACGCAGTATTTT. It is translated as CASSYVLDTQYF.

The J gene is TRBJ1-1, the V gene TRBV27; D is uncertain. V was trimmed by 5 bases and J by 4 bases, leaving 11 bases between them. Germline values: CDR1 MNHEY, CDR2 SMNVEV (reference sequence). This CDR3 is built from 13 residues. CDR3 sequence: CASSINQFTEAFF. In nucleotides, the CDR3 is TGTGCCAGCAGTATAAACCAGTTCACTGAAGCTTTCTTT.

This chain links TRBV4-1 with TRBJ2-1, with 11 bases that match TRBD1. The CDR3 length is 16 residues. Trimming took 4 bases from V and 7 from J; bases not matched to a gene: 9. The germline gives CDR1 MGHRA, CDR2 YSYEKL. For the CDR3, the DNA is TGCGCCAGCAGCCCCCTAAGGACAGGGGGCTTAAATGAGCAGTTCTTC. Translating gives CASSPLRTGGLNEQFF.

By sample share, this clone is medium-sized. The V call is TRBV25-1, the J call TRBJ1-3; D unresolved. The CDR3 spans 12 residues. V gave up 5 bases and J gave up 10 bases, with 12 bases separating them. Germline V CDR1 and CDR2: MGHDK, SYGVNS. CDR3 in DNA: TGTGCCAGCAGTCTTGGGGATTCGACCATATATTTT. Translating it yields CASSLGDSTIYF.

This clone was seen a handful of times. V and J are TRBV6-5 and TRBJ2-3; D is ambiguous. Germline CDR1 reads MNHEY; CDR2 reads SVGAGI. This CDR3 is built from 16 residues. The V and J ends lost 0 bases and 1 base respectively, with 11 bases between them. CDR3 bases: TGTGCCAGCAGTTACTCCCGGACGGAAGGCACAGATACGCAGTATTTT. Encoded protein: CASSYSRTEGTDTQYF.

This sequence joins TRBV5-1 and TRBJ2-1; D uncertain. The CDR3 runs to 12 residues. Germline-derived CDR1 and CDR2 are SGHRS and YFSETQ. The germline V and J ends were trimmed by 5 bases and 7 bases, with 10 bases remaining between them. The CDR3 spells CASRPFGNEQFF. CDR3 sequence (DNA): TGCGCCAGCAGGCCCTTTGGGAATGAGCAGTTCTTC.

The chain links TRBV27 to TRBJ2-5, with TRBD1 matching over 11 bases. After removal of 5 bases from V and 4 bases from J, the junction contained 9 bases not matched to a gene. The CDR3 spans 16 residues. The germline V gene has CDR1 MNHEY and CDR2 SMNVEV (reference sequence). The CDR3 region is CASSRPAGTGGETQYF. As DNA, the CDR3 is TGTGCCAGCAGTCGCCCCGCAGGGACAGGGGGAGAGACCCAGTACTTC.

V is TRBV28 and J is TRBJ2-5, with 7 bases matching TRBD1. CDR1 and CDR2 (germline): MDHEN, SYDVKM. The CDR3 extends over 15 amino acids. The ends lost 1 base at V and 5 bases at J; junction bases unmatched: 7. CDR3 nucleotide sequence: TGTGCCAGCAGTTTATTAGGGACAGAGGGGGAGACCCAGTACTTC. Amino acids: CASSLLGTEGETQYF.

There are a few counts of this clone. The CDR3 sequence is CASSDSGTGELFF. In DNA form, the CDR3 reads TGTGCCAGCAGTGACTCGGGCACCGGGGAGCTGTTTTTT. The chain is built from TRBV6-4 and TRBJ2-2; D not resolved. CDR1 and CDR2 from the germline V gene are MRHNA and SNTAGT. CDR3 length: 13 amino acids. V was trimmed by 0 bases and J by 4 bases, leaving 3 bases between them.

The rearrangement uses TRBV27 and TRBJ2-5, with TRBD2 matching over 8 bases. Germline V CDR1 and CDR2: MNHEY, SMNVEV (reference sequence). The CDR3 consists of 16 residues. J gave up 2 bases and V 8 bases, and 13 bases lay outside the gene matches. CDR3 in DNA: TGTGCCAGCTCCCCCCGGGTAGGACTAGCACAAGAGACCCAGTACTTC. Encoded protein: CASSPRVGLAQETQYF.

The chain joins TRBV7-9 to TRBJ2-7; a weak D match, TRBD1 (6 bases). Germline V gene sequence: CDR1 SEHNR, CDR2 FQNEAQ (reference sequence). The V end was cut by 2 bases, the J end by 4 bases, with 12 bases between. This CDR3 comprises 14 residues. CDR3 region: CASSLIQGTYEQYF. CDR3 nucleotide sequence: TGTGCCAGCAGCTTAATACAGGGCACTTACGAGCAGTACTTC.

The chain joins TRBV28 to TRBJ1-5; TRBD1 aligns across 10 bases. Germline values: CDR1 MDHEN, CDR2 SYDVKM. The CDR3 is 18 amino acids. Unmatched junction bases numbered 12, after V lost 7 bases and J lost 0 bases. The DNA of the CDR3 is TGTGCCAGCAAGAAATGGGACAGGGGCCGATTTAGCAATCAGCCCCAGCATTTT. The encoded protein is CASKKWDRGRFSNQPQHF.

The gene calls are TRBV7-3 and TRBJ2-1; D remains unclear. Germline CDR1 is SGHTA and CDR2 is FQGTGA. Trimming shortened V by 1 base and J by 0 bases, and 13 bases separated the two germline ends. The CDR3 consists of 17 residues. In DNA form, the CDR3 reads TGTGCCAGCAGCTTAAGCTATGGGGTGAGCTCCTACAATGAGCAGTTCTTC. Encoded protein: CASSLSYGVSSYNEQFF.